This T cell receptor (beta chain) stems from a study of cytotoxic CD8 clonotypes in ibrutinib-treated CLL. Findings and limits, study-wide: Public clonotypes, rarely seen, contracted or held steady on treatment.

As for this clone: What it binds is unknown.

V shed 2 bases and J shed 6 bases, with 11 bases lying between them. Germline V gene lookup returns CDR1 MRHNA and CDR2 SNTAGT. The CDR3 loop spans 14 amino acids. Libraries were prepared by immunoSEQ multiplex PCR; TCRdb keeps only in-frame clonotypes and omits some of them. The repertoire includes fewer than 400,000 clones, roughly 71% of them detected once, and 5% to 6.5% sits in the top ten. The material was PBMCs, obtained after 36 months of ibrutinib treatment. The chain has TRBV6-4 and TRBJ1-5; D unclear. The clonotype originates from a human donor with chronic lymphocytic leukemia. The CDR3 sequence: CASSDRVKIQPQHF. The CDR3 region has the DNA TGTGCCAGCAGTGACAGGGTAAAGATTCAGCCCCAGCATTTT.